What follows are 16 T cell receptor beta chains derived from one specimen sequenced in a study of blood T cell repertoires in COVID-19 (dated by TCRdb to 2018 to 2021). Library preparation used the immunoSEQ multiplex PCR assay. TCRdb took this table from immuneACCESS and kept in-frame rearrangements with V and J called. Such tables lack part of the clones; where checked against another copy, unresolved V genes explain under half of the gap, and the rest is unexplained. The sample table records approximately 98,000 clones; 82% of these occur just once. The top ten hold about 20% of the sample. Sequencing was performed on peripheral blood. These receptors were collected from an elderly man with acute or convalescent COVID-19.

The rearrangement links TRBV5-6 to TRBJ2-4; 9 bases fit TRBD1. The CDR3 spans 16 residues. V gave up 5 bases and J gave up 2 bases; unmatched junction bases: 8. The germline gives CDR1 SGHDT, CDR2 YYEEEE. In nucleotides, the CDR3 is TGTGCCAGCAGTTTCGGACAGGGGATATCCAAAAACATTCAGTACTTC. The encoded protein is CASSFGQGISKNIQYF. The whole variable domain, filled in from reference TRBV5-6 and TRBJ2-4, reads DAGVTQSPTHLIKTRGQQVTLRCSPKSGHDTVSWYQQALGQGPQFIFQYYEEEERQRGNFPDRFSGHQFPNYSSELNVNALLLGDSALYLCASSFGQGISKNIQYFGAGTRLSVL.

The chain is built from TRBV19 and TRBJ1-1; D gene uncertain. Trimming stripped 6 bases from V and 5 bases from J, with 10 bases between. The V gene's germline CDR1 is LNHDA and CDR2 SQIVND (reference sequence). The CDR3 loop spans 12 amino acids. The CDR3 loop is CASRPGWTEAFF. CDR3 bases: TGTGCCAGTAGACCGGGTTGGACTGAAGCTTTCTTT.

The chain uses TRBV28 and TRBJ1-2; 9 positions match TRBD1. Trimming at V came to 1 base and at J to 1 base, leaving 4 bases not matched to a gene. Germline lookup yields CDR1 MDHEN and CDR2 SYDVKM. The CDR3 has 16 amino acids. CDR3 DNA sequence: TGTGCCAGCAGTTTATCAGGGACAGGGAGTAACTATGGCTACACCTTC. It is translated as CASSLSGTGSNYGYTF.

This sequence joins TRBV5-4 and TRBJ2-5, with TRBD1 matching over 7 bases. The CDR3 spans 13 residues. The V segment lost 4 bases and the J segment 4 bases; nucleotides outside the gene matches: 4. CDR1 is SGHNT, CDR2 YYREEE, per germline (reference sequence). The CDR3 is CASSRDSGETQYF. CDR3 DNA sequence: TGTGCCAGCAGCAGGGACAGTGGAGAGACCCAGTACTTC.

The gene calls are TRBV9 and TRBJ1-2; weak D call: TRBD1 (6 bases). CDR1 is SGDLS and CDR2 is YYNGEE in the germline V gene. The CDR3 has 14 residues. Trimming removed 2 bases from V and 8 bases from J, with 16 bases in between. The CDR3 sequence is CASSVANTGLGYTF. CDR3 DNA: TGTGCCAGCAGCGTGGCCAATACAGGGTTAGGCTACACCTTC.

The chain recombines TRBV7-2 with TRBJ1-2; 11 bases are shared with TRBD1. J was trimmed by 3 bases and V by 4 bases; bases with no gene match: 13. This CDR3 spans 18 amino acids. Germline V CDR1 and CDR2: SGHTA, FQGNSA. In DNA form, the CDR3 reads TGTGCCAGCAGCTCTACCGGGACAGGGGGAAGAGGGGACTATGGCTACACCTTC. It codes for CASSSTGTGGRGDYGYTF.

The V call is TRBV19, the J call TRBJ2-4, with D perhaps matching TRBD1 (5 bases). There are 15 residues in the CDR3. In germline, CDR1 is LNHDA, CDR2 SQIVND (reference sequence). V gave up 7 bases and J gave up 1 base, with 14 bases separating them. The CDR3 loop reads CASKIGEGAKNIQYF. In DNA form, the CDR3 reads TGTGCCAGTAAAATAGGGGAAGGGGCCAAAAACATTCAGTACTTC.

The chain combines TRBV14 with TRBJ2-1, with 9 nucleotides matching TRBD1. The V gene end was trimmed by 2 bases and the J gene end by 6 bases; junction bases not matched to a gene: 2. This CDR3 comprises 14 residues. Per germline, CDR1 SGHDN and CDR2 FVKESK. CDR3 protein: CASSQLTGGNEQFF. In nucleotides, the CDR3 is TGTGCCAGCAGCCAACTGACAGGGGGCAATGAGCAGTTCTTC.

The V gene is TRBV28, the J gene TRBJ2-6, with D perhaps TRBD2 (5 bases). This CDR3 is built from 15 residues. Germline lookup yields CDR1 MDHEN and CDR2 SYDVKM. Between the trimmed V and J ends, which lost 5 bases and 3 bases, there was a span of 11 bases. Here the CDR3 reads CASSLGGLGANVLTF. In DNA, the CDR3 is TGTGCCAGCAGTCTCGGAGGCCTTGGGGCCAACGTCCTGACTTTC. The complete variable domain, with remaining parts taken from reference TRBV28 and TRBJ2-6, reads DVKVTQSSRYLVKRTGEKVFLECVQDMDHENMFWYRQDPGLGLRLIYFSYDVKMKEKGDIPEGYSVSREKKERFSLILESASTNQTSMYLCASSLGGLGANVLTFGAGSRLTVL.

The CDR3 DNA reads as TGTGCCAGCAGAGCGGGACTGGGGAACACTGAAGCTTTCTTT. Translated, it gives CASRAGLGNTEAFF. The chain has TRBV11-2 and TRBJ1-1, with D perhaps matching TRBD1 (5 bases). The CDR3 has 14 amino acids. The ends were cut back, 6 bases at V and 1 base at J, with 12 bases in the middle. CDR1 and CDR2 (germline): SGHAT, FQNNGV.

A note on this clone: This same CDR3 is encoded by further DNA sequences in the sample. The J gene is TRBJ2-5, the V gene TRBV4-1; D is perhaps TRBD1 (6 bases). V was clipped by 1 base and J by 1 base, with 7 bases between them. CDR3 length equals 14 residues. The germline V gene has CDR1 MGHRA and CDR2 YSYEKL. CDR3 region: CASSQADSQETQYF. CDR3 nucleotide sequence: TGCGCCAGCAGCCAAGCGGACAGCCAAGAGACCCAGTACTTC.

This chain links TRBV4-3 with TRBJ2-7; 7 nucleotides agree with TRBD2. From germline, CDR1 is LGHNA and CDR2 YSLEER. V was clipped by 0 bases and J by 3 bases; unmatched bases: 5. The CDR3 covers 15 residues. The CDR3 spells CASSQDGRGYYEQYF. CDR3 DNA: TGCGCCAGCAGCCAAGATGGGCGGGGGTACTACGAGCAGTACTTC.

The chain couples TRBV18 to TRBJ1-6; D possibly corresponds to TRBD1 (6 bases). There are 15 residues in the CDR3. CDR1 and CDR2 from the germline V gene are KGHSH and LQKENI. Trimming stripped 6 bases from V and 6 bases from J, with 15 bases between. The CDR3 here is CASSPPGVRNSPLHF. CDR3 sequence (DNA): TGTGCCAGCTCCCCTCCAGGGGTGCGTAATTCACCCCTCCACTTT.

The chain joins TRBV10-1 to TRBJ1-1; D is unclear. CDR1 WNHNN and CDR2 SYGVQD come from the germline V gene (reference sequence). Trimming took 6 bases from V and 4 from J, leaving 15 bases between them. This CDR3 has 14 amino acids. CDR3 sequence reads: CASSGSGIGTEAFF. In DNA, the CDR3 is TGCGCCAGCAGCGGGTCGGGGATCGGCACTGAAGCTTTCTTT.

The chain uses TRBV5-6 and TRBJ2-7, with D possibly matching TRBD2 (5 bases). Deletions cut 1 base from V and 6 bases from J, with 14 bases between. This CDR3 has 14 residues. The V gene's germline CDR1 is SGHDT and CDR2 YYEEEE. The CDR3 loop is CASSLYGPRGEQYF. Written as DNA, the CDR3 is TGTGCCAGCAGCTTGTATGGTCCCCGGGGCGAGCAGTACTTC. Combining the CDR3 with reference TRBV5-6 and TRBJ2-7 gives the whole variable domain DAGVTQSPTHLIKTRGQQVTLRCSPKSGHDTVSWYQQALGQGPQFIFQYYEEEERQRGNFPDRFSGHQFPNYSSELNVNALLLGDSALYLCASSLYGPRGEQYFGPGTRLTVT.

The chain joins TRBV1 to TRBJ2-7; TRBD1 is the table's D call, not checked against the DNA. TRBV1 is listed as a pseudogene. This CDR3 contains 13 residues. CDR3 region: CTIAFWASYEQYF. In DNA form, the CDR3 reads TGCACCATCGCCTTTTGGGCCTCCTACGAGCAGTACTTC.